A selection of T cell receptor beta chains follows, all from one sample in a study of T cell repertoires in cytomegalovirus infection. These receptors are not linked to any known antigen. Using its own MiXCR run on the reads, TCRdb lists one record per CDR3 protein. The data contain a few hundred thousand distinct CDR3 sequences, just under 25% of them singletons. Sequencing was performed on cultured PBMCs, taken from culture after CMV antigen stimulation. The receptors come from a human donor in good health (CMV status not recorded). Some clones in this sample may be carry-over from other donors' samples. The CDR3 runs from the conserved cysteine through the conserved F or W. The D gene is left open where the match is weak. Only part of the rows carry a size: once, few, many, or a class if the clone is expanded.

>-|TRBJ1-4|few|TRBV7-2
TGTGCCAGCAGCTTAGTTGCAGGGAATAATGAAAAACTGTTTTTT
CASSLVAGNNEKLFF
>-|TRBJ2-3|few|TRBV24-1
TGTGCCAGCGGTCCGGGGGGCACAGATACGCAGTATTTT
CASGPGGTDTQYF
>-|TRBJ1-1|-|TRBV7-9
TGTGCCAGCAGCCCCGCCGGCAGTGGCACTGAAGCTTTCTTT
CASSPAGSGTEAFF
>TRBD2|TRBJ2-3|many|TRBV7-2
TGTGCCAGCAGCTCCCCTAGCGGGTCTAGCACAGATACGCAGTATTTT
CASSSPSGSSTDTQYF
>-|TRBJ1-1|few|TRBV6-6
TGTGCCAGCATTAATGGCCTGAACACTGAAGCTTTCTTT
CASINGLNTEAFF
>TRBD2|TRBJ2-5|-|TRBV29-1
TGCAGCGTTGAAGAACTAGCGGGAGGAGAGACCCAGTACTTC
CSVEELAGGETQYF
>-|TRBJ2-3|-|TRBV2
TGTGCCAGCAGCGCAGACGGGGACCCTAGCACAGATACGCAGTATTTT
CASSADGDPSTDTQYF
>TRBD2|TRBJ2-1|-|TRBV6-2/TRBV6-3
TGTGCCAGCAGTTACTTAGCGGGAGCCCTTTACAATGAGCAGTTCTTC
CASSYLAGALYNEQFF
>TRBD2|TRBJ2-1|few|TRBV24-1
TGTGCCACCAGTGATTTAAGCGGGAGGGTTAATGAGCAGTTCTTC
CATSDLSGRVNEQFF
>TRBD2|TRBJ2-7|-|TRBV10-3
TGTGCCATCAGTGGTGGGACTAGTGCCTACGAGCAGTACTTC
CAISGGTSAYEQYF
>-|TRBJ2-3|-|TRBV6-2/TRBV6-3
TGTGCCAGCAGTGATATAGGGTGGTATACAGATACGCAGTATTTT
CASSDIGWYTDTQYF
>-|TRBJ2-3|-|TRBV4-2
TGTGCCAGCAGCGGCCCGGGGCGGGATTGGTCAGATACGCAGTATTTT
CASSGPGRDWSDTQYF
>TRBD1|TRBJ1-1|few|TRBV2
TGTGCCAGCAGGGAAAGACAGGGGAGGAACACTGAAGCTTTCTTT
CASRERQGRNTEAFF
>TRBD2|TRBJ2-1|-|TRBV20-1
TGCAGTGCTTCTTGGGCGGGAGGTAGGCTGAACAATGAGCAGTTCTTC
CSASWAGGRLNNEQFF
>-|TRBJ1-2|few|TRBV7-6
TGTGCCAGCAGCTCCTCGGGGGCTTCCTATGGCTACACCTTC
CASSSSGASYGYTF
>TRBD1|TRBJ1-5|-|TRBV19
TGTGCCAGTAGGACTACAGGGGGTCAAGGCAATCAGCCCCAGCATTTT
CASRTTGGQGNQPQHF
>-|TRBJ2-7|-|TRBV6-4
TGTGCCAGCAGTGAATCCCAGGGGCCTGCCTACGAGCAGTACTTC
CASSESQGPAYEQYF
>TRBD2|TRBJ2-1|few|TRBV27
TGTGCCAGCACGATGACTAGCGGGGGGTTGTCGCAGTTCTTC
CASTMTSGGLSQFF
>TRBD2|TRBJ2-5|-|TRBV6-6
TGTGCCAGCAGTTACTCGAGGACTAGCGGGTTGGAGACCCAGTACTTC
CASSYSRTSGLETQYF
>-|TRBJ2-5|many|TRBV7-2
TGTGCCAGCAGCTTGTTGGGCGGAAACATCCAAGAGACCCAGTACTTC
CASSLLGGNIQETQYF
>-|TRBJ2-5|few|TRBV30
TGTGCCTGGAGTGTTGGGCCCGGCAAGGGGGAGACCCAGTACTTC
CAWSVGPGKGETQYF
>TRBD2|TRBJ2-1|once|TRBV20-1
TGCAGAGCTAGTCCCGTACGGGAGCGGGGAGATGAGCAGTTCTTC
CRASPVRERGDEQFF
>-|TRBJ2-7|few|TRBV9
TGTGCCAGCAGCGTAGTCGGAGGGGCCCACGAGCAGTACTTC
CASSVVGGAHEQYF
>-|TRBJ2-7|few|TRBV14
TGTGCCAGCAGCCTGCGAGGACAGTCCTACGAGCAGTACTTC
CASSLRGQSYEQYF
>TRBD1|TRBJ2-2|-|TRBV6-2/TRBV6-3
TGTGCCAGCAGGGGACAGGGACGGAACACCGGGGAGCTGTTTTTT
CASRGQGRNTGELFF
>TRBD1|TRBJ1-4|-|TRBV11-2
TGTGCCAGCAGCTCGACGACAGGGACTAATGAAAAACTGTTTTTT
CASSSTTGTNEKLFF
>-|TRBJ2-2|-|TRBV12-3/TRBV12-4
TGTGCCACTATGCGGACTCGGAACACCGGGGAGCTGTTTTTT
CATMRTRNTGELFF
>TRBD1|TRBJ1-1|-|TRBV15
TGTGCCACCAGCAGCGGACTGACAGGGGTGAACACTGAAGCTTTCTTT
CATSSGLTGVNTEAFF
>-|TRBJ2-7|-|TRBV12-3/TRBV12-4
TGTGCCAGCAGTTTACGGAACGAGCAGTACTTC
CASSLRNEQYF
>-|TRBJ1-1|many|TRBV7-9
TGTGCCAGCATGGGAGCCGGGCAGTTGGTTGCTTTCTTT
CASMGAGQLVAFF
>-|TRBJ1-2|many|TRBV6-1
TGTGCCAGCAGTACCGCCCCGAGGGGCCCGAATGGCTACACCTTC
CASSTAPRGPNGYTF
>TRBD1|TRBJ1-5|few|TRBV12-3/TRBV12-4
TGTGCCAGCAGTTTATACAGGGGAGTGGATCAGCCCCAGCATTTT
CASSLYRGVDQPQHF
>TRBD2|TRBJ2-5|-|TRBV15
TGTGCCACCAGCAGAGACGGGAGGCTCCTTGAAGAGACCCAGTACTTC
CATSRDGRLLEETQYF
>-|TRBJ1-1|-|TRBV5-1
TGCGCCAGCAGCCCGGACGGAGTAGGAGCTTTCTTT
CASSPDGVGAFF
>-|TRBJ1-4|few|TRBV6-2/TRBV6-3
TGTGCCAGCAGTTACAACAGACCGAATGAAAAACTGTTTTTT
CASSYNRPNEKLFF
>-|TRBJ2-1|few|TRBV12-3/TRBV12-4
TGTGCCAGCAGTTTACGCAGGGTATCCTACAATGAGCAGTTCTTC
CASSLRRVSYNEQFF
>-|TRBJ1-1|-|TRBV6-2/TRBV6-3
TGTGCCAGCAAGTCGGCCCTTGATAGCACTGAAGCTTTCTTT
CASKSALDSTEAFF
>TRBD2|TRBJ2-1|many|TRBV7-9
TGTGCCAGCAGCCCGGGACTAGCGGACTACAATGAGCAGTTCTTC
CASSPGLADYNEQFF
>TRBD2|TRBJ2-7|many|TRBV6-2/TRBV6-3
TGTGCCAGCAGTTATGGGAGTGGGAGGGCCAGCTACGAGCAGTACTTC
CASSYGSGRASYEQYF
>-|TRBJ1-2|few|TRBV9
TGTGCCAGCAGCGCCCAAGGGGAGAAACTCGGCTATGGCTACACCTTC
CASSAQGEKLGYGYTF
>-|TRBJ2-6|many|TRBV4-1
TGCGCCAGCAGCCAACAACGGGGAACTGGGGCCAACGTCCTGACTTTC
CASSQQRGTGANVLTF